This T cell receptor beta chain was identified during a study of shared clonotypes between healthy human individuals. TCRdb's table, derived via immunoSEQ multiplex PCR, lists solely in-frame clones and lacks some. The profile shows over a million clones, approximately 98.5% of them singletons. CDR3 length: 15 amino acids. From germline, CDR1 is MNHNS and CDR2 SASEGT. Trimming removed 5 bases from V and 0 bases from J, with 11 bases in between. This clonotype was sampled from a young man in good health. V usage is TRBV6-1 and J usage is TRBJ2-1; D ambiguous. Source material: naive CD4+ T cells sorted from blood. As to subset: CD45RA+ positively selected. The CDR3 sequence is CASSPLRRSYNEQFF. The CDR3 DNA sequence: TGTGCCAGCAGTCCCCTACGTCGCTCCTACAATGAGCAGTTCTTC.